This T cell receptor (beta chain) was identified during a study of blood T cell repertoires in COVID-19 (dated by TCRdb to 2020 to 2022). Regarding the research as a whole: Samples covering the acute and convalescent phases of COVID-19 were provided by collaborators in the United States, Italy and Spain. The prospective study material was composed of cDNA or gDNA derived from T cells, B-cell-depleted T cells, or PBMCs. The dataset comprised deeply sampled blood TCRbeta repertoires from subjects exposed to, actively infected with, or recovered from COVID-19. The repertoires were released in a freely available public database meant as a resource for research on the immune response to SARS-CoV-2. Samples were obtained from the ongoing ImmuneRACE study (first 160 participants) and from about 1,300 subjects provided by 6 global collaborators. The sample metadata nearly always contained a de-identified subject ID, COVID-19 status, age in years and sex. Where available, HLA class I and class II types were obtained from metadata supplied by the sample provider rather than from assay-based typing.

Regarding this clone: Its antigen is unknown. Per-base quality was not reported, and no clone a single base away is much larger than it.

TCRbeta CDR3 regions were amplified from genomic DNA using the immunoSEQ Assay, a bias-controlled multiplex PCR. From the authors' description of their analysis: The number of nucleated cells in each sample was estimated by amplification of reference gene primers within the assay. To quantify the absolute abundance of each unique TCRbeta CDR3 rearrangement, sequence reads were collapsed and filtered. For each sample, productive Simpson clonality was calculated as the square root of Simpson's diversity index across productive rearrangements. Imported from immuneACCESS, the table was reduced by TCRdb to in-frame sequences with V and J called. These copies leave out some clones; in studies compared against another copy, an unresolved V gene accounts for under half, and the cause of the remainder is not known. V and J calls and clone size follow that table, whereas D and trimming were derived from the DNA. The sample table records approximately 300,000 clones; 89% of these occur just once. Together, the top ten hold around 9% of the sample.

Participants in the prospective study were aged roughly 18 to 100 years, lived in over 20 United States geographic areas, and enrolled through a virtual design. Cohort assignment in the prospective study relied on participant-reported clinical history from a screening survey and a study questionnaire. Recovered participants in ImmuneRACE Cohort 3 were defined as having two consecutive negative NP/OP PCR tests, clearance from a healthcare professional, or resolution of symptoms. In the prospective study, mobile phlebotomists collected whole blood, serum and a nasopharyngeal or oropharyngeal swab from each participant. Participants in the prospective study had the option to provide additional blood draws and questionnaires over a roughly 2-month period. Blood samples from the prospective study were shipped frozen or at room temperature prior to DNA extraction. Here V drops 5 bases and J drops 9 bases, and the junction holds 8 bases not matched to any gene. From cysteine to phenylalanine, the CDR3 is 15 amino acids long. The sequence is cut down to CDR3 DNA, 45 bases in frame from base 1. The germline V gene (reference sequence) specifies MNHEY as CDR1 and SMNVEV as CDR2.

Paper-wide results and their limitations: How much clinical and demographic metadata was included differed by source and by participant, and the metadata was provided uncurated.

This TCR came from a young woman who had recovered from COVID-19. The rearrangement combines TRBV27 with TRBJ2-1, and 12 bases in between align with TRBD2. The sample taken for sequencing was PBMCs or T cells enriched from blood (not recorded which). The DNA sequence follows: TGTGCCAGCAGTACCTTGACTAGCGGGAGCGGTGAGCAGTTCTTC. This codes for CASSTLTSGSGEQFF.